This TCR beta chain was observed in a study of T cells in Graves' hyperthyroidism and ophthalmopathy. Study-wide background: Peripheral blood was collected at initial diagnosis, before any treatment. Overall study results and limits: Most clonotypes that expanded in the thyroid above 0.001 also showed up in blood.

CDR3 length: 13 residues. Germline CDR1 SQVTM, CDR2 ANQGSEA. Between the trimmed V and J ends, which lost 5 bases and 0 bases, there was a span of 10 bases. As regards this clonotype: Its target is not known.

Authors of the study amplified TCR beta CDR3 regions from RNA transcripts. Initially, a first-round RT-PCR of the TCR CDR3 employed the HTBI primer set. TCRdb processed the multiplex PCR reads anew with MiXCR; each CDR3 protein has one entry. The data contain some 300,000 distinct CDR3 sequences, roughly 20% of them seen just once; the ten biggest clones take up about 40%. Fresh peripheral blood, 8 to 10 ml of it, supplied the PBMCs. This TCR was sampled from a man over 45 with Graves' ophthalmopathy. The specimen sequenced was blood. This chain links TRBV29-1 with TRBJ1-1; D ambiguous. The CDR3 here is CSVSAKMNTEAFF. The CDR3 DNA reads TGCAGCGTTTCGGCCAAAATGAACACTGAAGCTTTCTTT.